These 20 T cell receptor beta chains came from one sample sequenced in a study of OX40 agonist ivuxolimab in advanced cancers. The table came from immunoSEQ multiplex PCR; TCRdb's copy has only in-frame clones and leaves some out. The data contain some 80,000 clones, approximately 84% of them singletons. The sample was CD4+ or CD8+ T cells sorted from blood, taken in a trial of the OX40 agonist ivuxolimab. The receptors derive from an adult with an advanced solid tumor such as melanoma, head and neck, liver or kidney cancer.

As for this clone: At one end, the junction sequence differs from germline, possibly due to a read error. This chain uses TRBV5-1 with TRBJ2-5; D is possibly TRBD1 (6 bases). Germline V gene sequence: CDR1 SGHRS, CDR2 YFSETQ. The CDR3 has 16 residues. In DNA, the CDR3 is TGCGCCAGCAGCTTGACATTCGGGACATACCAGGAGACCCAGTACTTC. This codes for CASSLTFGTYQETQYF. Full variable domain (outside the CDR3, taken from reference TRBV5-1 and TRBJ2-5): KAGVTQTPRYLIKTRGQQVTLSCSPISGHRSVSWYQQTPGQGLQFLFEYFSETQRNKGNFPGRFSGRQFSNSRSEMNVSTLELGDSALYLCASSLTFGTYQETQYFGPGTRLLVL.

The chain couples TRBV28 to TRBJ1-2; 7 positions match TRBD1. Germline CDR1 is MDHEN and CDR2 is SYDVKM. The CDR3 runs 15 residues. Trimming took 7 bases from V and 3 from J; bases not matched to a gene: 11. CDR3 nucleotides: TGTGCCAGCACCCGTCAGGGGGGGGCCTACTATGGCTACACCTTC. It yields the protein CASTRQGGAYYGYTF.

V gene TRBV6-1 combines with J gene TRBJ2-3; a weak D match, TRBD1 (5 bases). This CDR3 is 14 amino acids long. Germline CDR1 MNHNS, CDR2 SASEGT. V lost 5 bases to trimming and J lost 2 bases, with 11 bases between them. The CDR3, as DNA: TGTGCCAGCAGTAGACAGTTTCACACAGATACGCAGTATTTT. It codes for CASSRQFHTDTQYF.

V and J are TRBV19 and TRBJ1-5; D remains unclear. This CDR3 is 16 amino acids long. V lost 7 bases and J 0 bases, leaving 16 bases between the germline ends. Germline V lookup: CDR1 LNHDA, CDR2 SQIVND (reference sequence). CDR3 sequence reads: CASKTEHPYSNQPQHF. The DNA for the CDR3 is TGTGCCAGTAAAACGGAACATCCGTATAGCAATCAGCCCCAGCATTTT.

The chain uses TRBV29-1 and TRBJ1-5; D ambiguous. The germline V gene has CDR1 SQVTM and CDR2 ANQGSEA. V lost 6 bases and J lost 3, with 21 bases in between. CDR3 length: 16 residues. The CDR3 DNA reads as TGCAGCGTCGCCGGACCGGATGTAGACGTCAATCAGCCCCAGCATTTT. Its protein product is CSVAGPDVDVNQPQHF.

The chain links TRBV15 to TRBJ1-5; D gene ambiguous. Looked up from germline, CDR1 is LNHNV and CDR2 is YYDKDF (reference sequence). V was cut by 2 bases and J by 4 bases, with 12 bases left in between. This CDR3 is built from 15 residues. CDR3 sequence: CATSRSQAGNQPQHF. DNA for the CDR3: TGTGCCACCAGCAGATCCCAGGCCGGTAATCAGCCCCAGCATTTT.

The chain uses TRBV19 and TRBJ2-7; 11 nucleotides line up with TRBD2. Germline assignment: CDR1 LNHDA and CDR2 SQIVND (reference sequence). CDR3 length equals 18 residues. Germline trimming cut 6 bases from V and 4 bases from J; bases unmatched to any gene: 17. The DNA of the CDR3 is TGTGCCAGTAGCCCACACCGTGACACTAGCGGGAGCGGTTACGAGCAGTACTTC. Encoded protein: CASSPHRDTSGSGYEQYF.

The chain has TRBV7-9 and TRBJ2-7; 10 bases line up with TRBD1. This CDR3 spans 15 amino acids. Trimming at V came to 5 bases and at J to 6 bases, leaving 10 bases not matched to a gene. Germline assignment: CDR1 SEHNR and CDR2 FQNEAQ (reference sequence). CDR3 protein: CASSPGTGEKGEQYF. The CDR3 nucleotides are TGTGCCAGCAGCCCCGGGACAGGGGAAAAGGGCGAGCAGTACTTC. The full variable domain, completed using reference TRBV7-9 and TRBJ2-7, is DTGVSQNPRHKITKRGQNVTFRCDPISEHNRLYWYRQTLGQGPEFLTYFQNEAQLEKSRLLSDRFSAERPKGSFSTLEIQRTEQGDSAMYLCASSPGTGEKGEQYFGPGTRLTVT.

The chain employs TRBV6-5 and TRBJ2-7, with a tentative D call TRBD1 (5 bases). Germline lookup yields CDR1 MNHEY and CDR2 SVGAGI. There are 13 residues in the CDR3. The ends were cut back, 5 bases at V and 3 bases at J, with 11 bases in the middle. DNA for the CDR3: TGTGCCAGCAGTCGACAGAGTAGCTACGAGCAGTACTTC. This encodes CASSRQSSYEQYF.

This chain joins TRBV4-2 and TRBJ2-7; 7 bases align to TRBD1. The CDR3 extends over 16 amino acids. J was trimmed by 4 bases and V by 6 bases; bases with no gene match: 15. Germline V gene data show CDR1 as LGHNA and CDR2 as YNFKEQ. Here the CDR3 reads CASRYRQGRVSYEQYF. CDR3 nucleotides: TGTGCCAGCAGATATCGACAGGGCCGGGTTTCTTACGAGCAGTACTTC.

In this sample, this clone turned up once. This sequence joins TRBV5-1 and TRBJ2-5, with 7 bases lining up with TRBD1. Looked up from germline, CDR1 is SGHRS and CDR2 is YFSETQ. The length of the CDR3 is 16 residues. The J segment lost 4 bases and the V segment lost 3 bases, leaving 12 bases of the junction unmatched. CDR3 region: CASSSRQGGSGETQYF. DNA for the CDR3: TGCGCCAGCAGCTCTCGACAGGGTGGGAGCGGAGAGACCCAGTACTTC.

The CDR3 DNA is TGTGCCAGCAGCTCCAGAGACAGGGATAATTCACCCCTCCACTTT. This sequence encodes CASSSRDRDNSPLHF. The rearrangement links TRBV7-2 to TRBJ1-6; 7 bases map to TRBD1. The CDR3 length is 15 residues. V lost 4 bases to trimming and J lost 5 bases; unmatched junction nucleotides: 5. Germline lookup yields CDR1 SGHTA and CDR2 FQGNSA.

The V gene is TRBV28, the J gene TRBJ1-6; possible D gene TRBD1, 5 bases. This CDR3 is built from 14 residues. Germline CDR1 is MDHEN and CDR2 is SYDVKM. V was pared by 10 bases and J by 4 bases, with 14 bases between. This chain's CDR3 is CATYPGRYNSPLHF. The CDR3 DNA is TGTGCCACCTACCCGGGACGGTATAATTCACCCCTCCACTTT.

V and J are TRBV7-9 and TRBJ1-4; D might be TRBD1 (5 bases). In germline, CDR1 is SEHNR, CDR2 FQNEAQ (reference sequence). Trimming removed 5 bases at V and 5 bases at J, with 15 bases between. CDR3 length: 15 amino acids. The CDR3 DNA is TGTGCCAGCAGCGGAACCGGGACTTCGAATGAAAAACTGTTTTTT. Translating it yields CASSGTGTSNEKLFF.

V gene TRBV27 combines with J gene TRBJ2-1; 7 bases fit TRBD2. The J segment lost 2 bases and the V segment lost 3 bases, leaving 1 base of the junction unmatched. The germline gives CDR1 MNHEY, CDR2 SMNVEV (reference sequence). The CDR3 consists of 14 residues. CDR3 DNA: TGTGCCAGCAGTTTCGCGGGGGCCTACAATGAGCAGTTCTTC. Encoded protein: CASSFAGAYNEQFF.

The chain links TRBV29-1 to TRBJ2-1, with D unresolved. The V gene lost 5 bases and the J gene lost 2 bases, with 10 bases spanning the gap. The CDR3 covers 13 residues. Looked up from germline, CDR1 is SQVTM and CDR2 is ANQGSEA. In nucleotides, the CDR3 is TGCAGCGTTTCCCATGGGGCCTACAATGAGCAGTTCTTC. Residues: CSVSHGAYNEQFF.

The chain has TRBV6-5 and TRBJ2-5, with 15 nucleotides matching TRBD2. After removal of 6 bases from V and 5 bases from J, the junction contained 4 bases not matched to a gene. Germline V lookup: CDR1 MNHEY, CDR2 SVGAGI. This CDR3 region has 15 residues. The CDR3 is CASSRTSGRAETQYF. The CDR3 DNA is TGTGCCAGCAGCCGGACTAGCGGGAGGGCTGAGACCCAGTACTTC.

The chain has TRBV5-4 and TRBJ2-7; no clear D gene. Trimming shortened V by 4 bases and J by 3 bases, and 8 bases separated the two germline ends. In germline, CDR1 is SGHNT, CDR2 YYREEE (reference sequence). The CDR3 sequence is 12 residues long. CDR3 in amino acids: CASSLDHYEQYF. CDR3 in DNA: TGTGCCAGCAGCCTCGACCACTACGAGCAGTACTTC.

The rearrangement links TRBV5-1 to TRBJ2-3, with 7 bases aligning to TRBD1. Germline CDR1 SGHRS, CDR2 YFSETQ. This CDR3 spans 17 amino acids. Trimming took 1 base from V and 0 from J; bases not matched to a gene: 8. Written as DNA, the CDR3 is TGCGCCAGCAGCTTGACAGGGGACCTTTTTAGCACAGATACGCAGTATTTT. Residues: CASSLTGDLFSTDTQYF. Complete variable domain (other parts from reference TRBV5-1 and TRBJ2-3): KAGVTQTPRYLIKTRGQQVTLSCSPISGHRSVSWYQQTPGQGLQFLFEYFSETQRNKGNFPGRFSGRQFSNSRSEMNVSTLELGDSALYLCASSLTGDLFSTDTQYFGPGTRLTVL.

CDR3 bases: TGTGCCAGCAGCGTAGGTGCCAAAGCTTACGAGCAGTACTTC. This sequence encodes CASSVGAKAYEQYF. The chain joins TRBV9 to TRBJ2-7; D unresolved. This CDR3 comprises 14 residues. CDR1 is SGDLS and CDR2 is YYNGEE in the germline V gene. The V end lost 0 bases, the J end lost 4 bases, and 11 bases lay between the germline ends.